These T cell receptor beta chains were read from a single sample in a study of molecular identifiers for immune sequencing clone quantification. TCRdb used MiXCR to reprocess the PCR reads, holding one entry per CDR3 protein. Among approximately 500,000 distinct CDR3 sequences listed, 20% to 25% were seen once. The material sequenced was naive CD8+ T cells from blood, with Jurkat cell RNA spiked in. These receptors were obtained from a human donor in good health. Some libraries in this study had Jurkat cell RNA spiked in. Both conserved end residues are part of each CDR3. D genes are given only for firm matches. Size values are once, few and many counts, or a class for expanded clones, and some rows have none.

TRBV30	TRBJ2-2	-	many	13	TGTGCCTGGAGTGTGAGGGTCACCGGGGAGCTGTTTTTT	CAWSVRVTGELFF
TRBV28	TRBJ2-1	-	-	13	TGTGCCAGCAAGGGATTGGGTTACGATGAGCAGTTCTTC	CASKGLGYDEQFF
TRBV30	TRBJ2-7	-	-	14	TGTGCCTGGGGTCAGGGGAGCGGTCCCTACGAGCAGTACTTC	CAWGQGSGPYEQYF
TRBV12-3/TRBV12-4	TRBJ2-5	TRBD2	many	15	TGTGCCAGCAGCGGGGGGACTAGCGGTCAAGAGACCCAGTACTTC	CASSGGTSGQETQYF
TRBV12-3/TRBV12-4	TRBJ2-1	-	-	12	TGTGCCAGCAGAAGAGAGGGACATGAGCAGTTCTTC	CASRREGHEQFF
TRBV3-1	TRBJ2-2	TRBD1	-	16	TGTGCCAGCAGTAAAATAGGACAGGGTAACACCGGGGAGCTGTTTTTT	CASSKIGQGNTGELFF
TRBV2	TRBJ1-2	TRBD1	many	15	TGTGCCAGCAGTGAAGGACAGGGGGCTACCTATGGCTACACCTTC	CASSEGQGATYGYTF
TRBV20-1	TRBJ2-3	TRBD2	many	14	TGCAGTGCTAGGGATAGCGGGAGGGCAGATACGCAGTATTTT	CSARDSGRADTQYF
TRBV9	TRBJ2-2	-	-	15	TGTGCCAGCAGCGTAGATTCCCTGAACACCGGGGAGCCGTTTTTT	CASSVDSLNTGEPFF
TRBV7-9	TRBJ1-2	-	few	12	TGTGCCAGCAGCCCATTTAACTATGGCTACACCTTC	CASSPFNYGYTF
TRBV29-1	TRBJ2-7	-	many	11	TGCAGCGCGACCTGGGCCCACGAGCAGTACTTC	CSATWAHEQYF
TRBV19	TRBJ2-1	-	-	17	TGTGCCAGTACCCCCAACCAGGGAGAAGGGTCTTACAATGAGCAGTTCTTC	CASTPNQGEGSYNEQFF
TRBV29-1	TRBJ2-1	-	many	14	TGCAGCGTTGGGAGCGGTCTCATTTATGATGAGCAGTTCTTC	CSVGSGLIYDEQFF
TRBV6-2/TRBV6-3	TRBJ1-1	-	-	13	TGTGCCAGCAGTTACTCGAACCCCGTTGAAGCTTTCTTT	CASSYSNPVEAFF
TRBV7-2	TRBJ2-1	TRBD2	-	15	TGTGCCAGCAGCCCCGGGACTACGTCTGACAATGAGCAGTTCTTC	CASSPGTTSDNEQFF
TRBV12-3/TRBV12-4	TRBJ2-7	TRBD2	-	17	TGTGCCAGCAGTTTATTTGGACTAGCGGTGCCTACCTACGAGCAGTACTTC	CASSLFGLAVPTYEQYF
TRBV6-6	TRBJ2-2	TRBD1	few	15	TGTGCCAGCAACCTACAGGGGTTGAACACCGGGGAGCTGTTTTTT	CASNLQGLNTGELFF
TRBV6-2/TRBV6-3	TRBJ1-1	-	-	14	TGTGCCAGCAGTTTGATGGTTAGCTACACTGAAGCTTTCTTT	CASSLMVSYTEAFF
TRBV7-9	TRBJ2-7	-	few	16	TGTGCCAGCAGCGGATCGCCCAGGGGAGGAGGTTACGAGCAGTACTTC	CASSGSPRGGGYEQYF
TRBV30	TRBJ2-7	-	few	14	TGTGCCTGGGGGGGGGCAGGAGTTTCCTACGAGCAGTACTTC	CAWGGAGVSYEQYF
TRBV3-1	TRBJ2-4	-	-	18	TGTGCCAGCAGCCAAGGAGCTAATCCAACAATAGCCAAAAACATTCAGTACTTC	CASSQGANPTIAKNIQYF